These T cell receptor beta chains were read from a single sample in a study of metastatic and nonmetastatic thyroid tumors. TCRdb used MiXCR to call clones anew from the PCR reads. The sample contains more than 20,000 clones, roughly a quarter of which appear only once. The sequencing sample was made of tumor tissue. These receptors were obtained from a male donor with papillary thyroid cancer or a benign thyroid nodule (not recorded which). Some clones in this sample may be carry-over from other donors' samples. Each CDR3 is given with its conserved first and last residue. D genes are given only for firm matches. For some rows the clone size is stated as once, few or many, or as a class when expanded; others skip it.

clone_size,d_call,j_call,v_call,cdr3_nt,cdr3_aa
many,.,TRBJ1-4,TRBV19,TGTGCCAGTAACTCCGGGGGACGTGAAAAACTGTTTTTT,CASNSGGREKLFF
.,.,TRBJ1-1,TRBV27,TGTGCCAGCAGTTTGAGGCAGACTAACACTGAAGCTTTCTTT,CASSLRQTNTEAFF
.,.,TRBJ1-5,TRBV11-2,TGTGCCAGCAGCTTACTCTCCGCCAGTGGCAATCAGCCCCAGCATTTT,CASSLLSASGNQPQHF
medium-sized,.,TRBJ2-6,TRBV6-1,TGTGCCAGCAGTGAGACTACAGGGTCTGGGGCCAACGTCCTGACTTTC,CASSETTGSGANVLTF
many,.,TRBJ2-7,TRBV19,TGTGCCAGTAGTATGTTGATTGCGGGGAACTACGAGCAGTACTTC,CASSMLIAGNYEQYF
.,.,TRBJ2-4,TRBV5-5,TGTGCCAGCAGCCCCGATGAGGGTTTAGGAGAGAACCAGTACTTC,CASSPDEGLGENQYF
.,TRBD1,TRBJ1-2,TRBV6-1,TGTGCCAGGACTCTTGACAGGGATTATGGCTACACCTTC,CARTLDRDYGYTF
few,.,TRBJ1-2,TRBV6-2/TRBV6-3,TGTGCCAGCAGTTACCGAAGACAGGTGGCGAGCGGCTATGGCTACACCTTC,CASSYRRQVASGYGYTF
.,.,TRBJ1-6,TRBV6-1,TGTGCCAGCAGTTCGGGACGTATGAATTCACCCCTCCACTTC,CASSSGRMNSPLHF
medium-sized,.,TRBJ2-1,TRBV12-3/TRBV12-4,TGTGCCAGCAGTTTGTATACGGGAACAAACAATGAGCAGTTCTTC,CASSLYTGTNNEQFF
few,TRBD1,TRBJ2-7,TRBV6-2/TRBV6-3,TGTGCCAGCTGGGACAGGGAGGACGAGCAGTACTTC,CASWDREDEQYF
many,.,TRBJ1-2,TRBV19,TGTGCCAGTAGTATTCAGGACAGCGTCTATTATGGCTACACCTTC,CASSIQDSVYYGYTF
.,.,TRBJ1-5,TRBV3-1,TGTGCCAGCAGCCAAGGTACGGGGATGGGTCAGCCCCAGCATTTT,CASSQGTGMGQPQHF
many,.,TRBJ1-1,TRBV3-1,TGTGCCAGCAGCCCTACAGGTTTGGGTGAAACTGAAGCTTTCTTT,CASSPTGLGETEAFF
many,.,TRBJ1-4,TRBV20-1,TGCAGTGCTAGAGCCGGGGTCGGTGAAAAACTGTTTTTT,CSARAGVGEKLFF
many,.,TRBJ2-1,TRBV4-1,TGCGCCAGCAGCCAAGTAGGAAGGCGGGCGGTATCGGCCTACAATGAGCAGTTCTTC,CASSQVGRRAVSAYNEQFF
many,.,TRBJ1-2,TRBV20-1,TGCAGTGCTAGAGATATCACAGCGCGATGGAACTATGGCTACACCTTC,CSARDITARWNYGYTF
.,.,TRBJ2-7,TRBV6-1,TGTGCCAGCAGTGACCCCAAGTGCGGGGCCGCCTACAAGCAGTACTTC,CASSDPKCGAAYKQYF
many,TRBD2,TRBJ2-1,TRBV6-1,TGTGCCAGCAGTGAAGCGGGAGGGCACAATGAGCAGTTCTTC,CASSEAGGHNEQFF
.,.,TRBJ2-4,TRBV3-1,TGTGCCAGCAGCCAAATACAGGGAATGGGGGAGCCCAAAAACATTCAGTACTTC,CASSQIQGMGEPKNIQYF
few,.,TRBJ2-2,TRBV6-1,TGTGCCAGCACCTTCATAGGAGGACCTACCTGGGAGCTGTTTTTT,CASTFIGGPTWELFF
many,.,TRBJ1-1,TRBV10-3,TGTGCCTCCAACCAGGGGCCCACTGAAGCTTTCTTT,CASNQGPTEAFF
.,.,TRBJ1-1,TRBV6-2/TRBV6-3,TGTGCCAGCAGTTACAACTTGAAGGAACCGAACTACACTGAAGCTTTCTTT,CASSYNLKEPNYTEAFF
many,TRBD1,TRBJ1-4,TRBV7-2,TGTGCCAGCAGCTTGCGACAGGGGGAAGGAAAACTGTTTTTT,CASSLRQGEGKLFF
many,TRBD1,TRBJ2-7,TRBV7-4,TGTGCCAGCAGCTTCGAACTCCGGGACAGGGAGTACGAGCAGTACTTC,CASSFELRDREYEQYF
.,.,TRBJ1-2,TRBV20-1,TGCAGTGCTAGAGGCCGGGACGGGGGATATGGATACACCTTC,CSARGRDGGYGYTF
many,TRBD2,TRBJ2-1,TRBV6-1,TGTGCCAGCCGGACTAGCATGAATGAGCAGTTCTTC,CASRTSMNEQFF
once,.,TRBJ1-5,TRBV20-1,TGCAGTGCTAGAAATCCCACCGGAGGTTATAGCAATCAGCCCCAGCATTTT,CSARNPTGGYSNQPQHF
few,.,TRBJ2-7,TRBV5-1,TGCGCCAGCAGTGACGAGCAGTACTTC,CASSDEQYF
many,TRBD2,TRBJ2-3,TRBV7-9,TGTGCCAGCAGCTCCCCGGGAGGGGGGACTAGCACAGATACGCAGTATTTT,CASSSPGGGTSTDTQYF
medium-sized,TRBD2,TRBJ2-1,TRBV6-1,TGTGCCAGCAGGCCAAACAGCGGGAGCACCTACAATGAGCAGTTCTTC,CASRPNSGSTYNEQFF
.,TRBD2,TRBJ2-7,TRBV4-3,TGCGCCAGCAGCCAAGATCGCGGGAGCCACGAGCAGTACTTC,CASSQDRGSHEQYF
.,.,TRBJ2-7,TRBV28,TGTGCCAGCGCTGGGGACCGCAGCTACGAGCAGTACTTC,CASAGDRSYEQYF
many,TRBD1,TRBJ1-6,TRBV28,TGTGCCAGCAGTTCCGGGACAGGGGATAATTCACCCCTCCACTTT,CASSSGTGDNSPLHF
.,.,TRBJ2-6,TRBV27,TGTGCCAGCTCCCTCATGGTGGGATGTGGGGCCAACGTCCTGACTTTC,CASSLMVGCGANVLTF
once,TRBD1,TRBJ1-6,TRBV20-1,TGCAGTGCCCGGACAGGGATTCATAATTCACCCCTCCACTTT,CSARTGIHNSPLHF
many,.,TRBJ2-2,TRBV30,TGTGCCTGGACCCCGACGGGGGAGGCCGGGGAGCTGTTTTTT,CAWTPTGEAGELFF
.,TRBD1,TRBJ1-2,TRBV7-2,TGTGCCAGCAGCCCCCAGGGGGGTACATATGGCTACACCTTC,CASSPQGGTYGYTF
many,TRBD1,TRBJ2-5,TRBV10-2,TGCGCCAGCAGTGAGTCGACGAGGGGGCGAGAGACCCAGTACTTC,CASSESTRGRETQYF
many,TRBD2,TRBJ2-1,TRBV7-9,TGTGCCAGCAGCTTAGAACTAGCGGGCATTAATGAGCAGTTCTTC,CASSLELAGINEQFF
many,TRBD2,TRBJ2-1,TRBV12-3/TRBV12-4,TGTGCCAGCATGATAGCGGGAGGGCATCTTGAGCAGTTCTTC,CASMIAGGHLEQFF
many,.,TRBJ2-3,TRBV5-1,TGCGCCAGCAGCTTGAACAGGGTTCCAGATACGCAGTATTTT,CASSLNRVPDTQYF
.,TRBD2,TRBJ2-3,TRBV6-4,TGTGCCAACAGTGAAAGTGCGGGAGGGGCAGATACGCATTATTTT,CANSESAGGADTHYF
few,.,TRBJ1-2,TRBV29-1,TGCAGCGTTTACGGTGTGGAGGCTGCCACTAACTATGGCTACACCTTC,CSVYGVEAATNYGYTF